The clone carrying this T cell receptor beta chain was detected a few times. These data are taken from a study of response to subunit inactivated influenza vaccine. V gave up 3 bases and J gave up 5 bases, with 13 bases separating them. The CDR3 contains 14 residues. Germline V gives CDR1 SQVTM, CDR2 ANQGSEA. MiXCR, applied by TCRdb to the RT-PCR reads, yields one record per CDR3 protein. The table records hundreds of thousands of distinct CDR3 sequences, about 10% of them present only once. The sample was also linked to a second study, of T cells expressing NK-cell markers. That investigation notes: Making the TCR beta cDNA relied on 5'RACE template switching with UMIs.

The receptor comes from a middle-aged man who received an inactivated influenza vaccine. This sample comprised PBMCs from blood, obtained on the day of vaccination. The chain couples TRBV29-1 to TRBJ2-2; tentatively, D is TRBD1 (6 bases). The CDR3 nucleotides read TGCAGCGTTGATCAGGGGACGATTACCGGGGAGCTGTTTTTT. Amino acids: CSVDQGTITGELFF.